The next 3 T cell receptor beta chains were all read from a single sample in a study of blood T cell repertoires in COVID-19 (dated by TCRdb to 2018 to 2021). The library was prepared using the immunoSEQ multiplex PCR assay. TCRdb stores this immuneACCESS table with in-frame sequences only. Part of the clones is absent; in the studies checked, under half of the shortfall reflects unresolved V genes, and no reason is known for the rest. This sample is represented by almost 200,000 clones; 86% of them were singletons. Approximately 0.75% of the sample belongs to the ten largest clones. The sample consisted of peripheral blood. Source of these receptors: a woman in her seventies with acute or convalescent COVID-19.

The J gene is TRBJ1-4, the V gene TRBV18; TRBD1 is a possible D gene (5 bases). The CDR3 loop spans 15 amino acids. V was clipped by 1 base and J by 7 bases, with 13 bases between them. Germline CDR1 and CDR2: KGHSH and LQKENI. The CDR3 region has the DNA TGTGCCAGCTCACCACGGGGACCCGGGGGTGAAAAACTGTTTTTT. Encoded protein: CASSPRGPGGEKLFF. The variable domain in full, with the rest retrieved from reference TRBV18 and TRBJ1-4, is NAGVMQNPRHLVRRRGQEARLRCSPMKGHSHVYWYRQLPEEGLKFMVYLQKENIIDESGMPKERFSAEFPKEGPSILRIQQVVRGDSAAYFCASSPRGPGGEKLFFGSGTQLSVL.

The chain combines TRBV19 with TRBJ2-1; 7 nucleotides match TRBD2. This CDR3 has 13 residues. With 4 bases clipped from V and 12 bases from J, the junction kept 9 bases outside the gene matches. Germline assignment: CDR1 LNHDA and CDR2 SQIVND (reference sequence). CDR3 nucleotides: TGTGCCAGTAGTACAACCAGGGAGGGAGGGCAGTTCTTC. Protein: CASSTTREGGQFF.

In DNA form, the CDR3 reads TGCGCCAGTTCAGCGGGGCCTTACGAGCAGTACTTC. Translation: CASSAGPYEQYF. The chain couples TRBV5-1 to TRBJ2-7; 7 bases are a match to TRBD2. In germline, CDR1 is SGHRS, CDR2 YFSETQ. Losses at the gene ends were 8 bases for V and 4 bases for J; bases not matched to a gene: 6. The CDR3 is 12 residues long.